This T cell receptor beta chain was recorded in a study of blood T cells in healthy people across ages. Study-wide results and caveats: With donor CMV status unknown, expanded clonotype changes were possibly confounded.

J lost 3 bases, V lost 0 bases, and 8 bases had no gene match. The CDR3 sequence is 18 residues long. Germline V lookup: CDR1 SGDLS, CDR2 YYNGEE. Primed by a sample-barcoded 5' primer and a J-beta primer mix, a second PCR proceeded for 7 to 11 cycles. Template switching added a 12-random-nucleotide identifier to every cDNA molecule. Each sample provided no less than 3 million CDR3-containing paired-end reads. From the 5' RACE reads, TCRdb called clonotypes with MiXCR, one entry per CDR3 protein. In the table there are roughly 2 million distinct CDR3 sequences, 49% of which are singletons. In the case of this clonotype: Its specificity is unknown.

The V gene is TRBV9, the J gene TRBJ2-3; 12 bases are shared with TRBD2. The clonotype comes from a woman in her thirties or forties in good health. Sequences were obtained from blood. CDR3 DNA: TGTGCCAGCAGCGTAGTAGCTAGCGGGGGGGCCGTGACAGATACGCAGTATTTT. Its protein product is CASSVVASGGAVTDTQYF.